The clone carrying this T cell receptor beta chain appeared many times. The antigen remains undetermined. Germline-derived CDR1 and CDR2 are DFQATT and SNEGSKA (reference sequence). Trimming at V came to 3 bases and at J to 8 bases, leaving 20 bases not matched to a gene. CDR3 length: 17 residues. These data come from a study of CD8 T cells in ankylosing spondylitis. In making TCR beta libraries, quantitative 5'-RACE with molecular barcodes was used. TCRdb called the 5' RACE reads again in MiXCR, with one record for every CDR3 protein. The table shows approximately 440,000 distinct CDR3 sequences, with roughly a sixth occurring only once. Notes on the study in general: Clones tied to disease were said to be significantly enriched in matched ankylosing spondylitis synovial fluid. In ankylosing spondylitis blood, a motif of about 8 highly homologous TCR beta variants appeared characteristic. CD8+ cells made up the disease-linked clones, which were relatively rare in peripheral blood.

This receptor was taken from a male donor with ankylosing spondylitis. The chain recombines TRBV20-1 with TRBJ1-1; 8 bases match TRBD1. The material sequenced was blood, either unsorted or a sorted T cell fraction (not recorded which). The CDR3 DNA sequence: TGCAGTGCTAGTTCCTCGACAGGGGAAACACCCCCGAACGAAGCTTTCTTT. Its protein is CSASSSTGETPPNEAFF.